Listed here is a single TCR beta chain. The target antigen is unknown. This sample is drawn from a study of CD8+CD57+ T cells in acquired aplastic anemia. About the research overall: An average of roughly 2.9 ug of DNA was obtained from sorted CD4+ and CD8+ cells. For CD4+ cells, healthy donors had an average of roughly 9.8 million reads.

TCR beta VDJ and CDR3 were profiled, and genomic DNA was the template. TCRdb redid the calling of the reads with MiXCR, one entry per CDR3 protein. The profile shows some 42,000 distinct CDR3 sequences, roughly 65% of them singletons. V was shortened by 2 bases and J by 8 bases, with 18 bases between the two germline ends. The germline V gene has CDR1 SNHLY and CDR2 FYNNEI. CDR3 length equals 15 residues. Overall study findings and caveats: Roughly 31 CD8+ CDR3 sequences occurred in both the patients and the controls.

The material sequenced was sorted CD4+, CD8+, or CD8+CD57+ T cells (not recorded which) from PBMCs. This chain uses TRBV2 with TRBJ1-2; D is unresolved. The sequence was obtained from a human donor in good health, serving as a control. The DNA of the CDR3 is TGTGCCAGCAGTGAATCCGACAACCTTCGGCAGGGCTACACCTTC. Translating it yields CASSESDNLRQGYTF. Combining the CDR3 with reference TRBV2 and TRBJ1-2 gives the whole variable domain EPEVTQTPSHQVTQMGQEVILRCVPISNHLYFYWYRQILGQKVEFLVSFYNNEISEKSEIFDDQFSVERPDGSNFTLKIRSTKLEDSAMYFCASSESDNLRQGYTFGSGTRLTVV.